This TCR beta chain comes out of a study of technical replicates of blood from four donors. Trimming cost V 5 bases and J 3 bases; bases outside gene matches: 9. The CDR3 totals 15 residues. CDR1 MNHEY and CDR2 SMNVEV come from the germline V gene (reference sequence). Some clones are missing from TCRdb's copy, which holds only in-frame ones; the method was immunoSEQ multiplex PCR. The data hold about 97,000 clones, with around 96% observed a single time. The genes are TRBV27 and TRBJ2-7; 8 nucleotides line up with TRBD1. This sequence was found in a human donor in good health. Sequenced: T cells isolated from PBMCs. The CDR3 is CASSPWTGRDYEQYF. The CDR3, as DNA: TGTGCCAGCAGTCCCTGGACAGGGCGTGACTACGAGCAGTACTTC.